Below are 5 T cell receptor beta chains sequenced from a single sample in a study of blood T cell repertoires in COVID-19. Method: immunoSEQ multiplex PCR; TCRdb's copy keeps in-frame clones and lacks some. The sample has tens of thousands of clones, 85% to 90% seen once; the top ten hold 55% to 60%. Sequenced sample: peripheral blood. Receptors were obtained from a man in his 70s with acute or convalescent COVID-19.

This rearrangement joins TRBV7-2 to TRBJ2-5, with D maybe TRBD1 (7 bases). From germline, CDR1 is SGHTA and CDR2 FQGNSA. The CDR3 length is 16 residues. Trimming pared 5 bases from V and 8 bases from J, leaving 24 bases between. CDR3 protein: CASSTPEGAIAVTQYF. CDR3 nucleotide sequence: TGTGCCAGCAGCACCCCGGAGGGGGCGATTGCAGTAACCCAGTACTTC.

The J gene is TRBJ1-4, the V gene TRBV3-1 (or the pseudogene TRBV3-2); 9 bases align to TRBD1. The CDR3 has 17 amino acids. J gave up 2 bases and V 5 bases, and 9 bases lay outside the gene matches. Germline loops: CDR1 LGHDT, CDR2 YNNKEL (reference sequence). In DNA, the CDR3 is TGTGCCAGCAGCGGAATGCAAGGACAGGGGACTAATGAAAAACTGTTTTTT. Residues: CASSGMQGQGTNEKLFF.

V is TRBV5-1 and J is TRBJ2-7, with TRBD2 as a possible D gene (5 bases). Germline assignment: CDR1 SGHRS and CDR2 YFSETQ. V was trimmed by 3 bases and J by 9 bases, leaving 19 bases between them. The CDR3 runs to 14 residues. The CDR3 region has the DNA TGCGCCAGCAGCTCCGAGGGAGTCCCACCTGGGCAGTACTTC. Protein: CASSSEGVPPGQYF.

The chain couples TRBV29-1 to TRBJ2-5; D may be TRBD2 (5 bases). The length of the CDR3 is 12 residues. V was cut by 7 bases and J by 1 base, with 10 bases left in between. Per germline, CDR1 SQVTM and CDR2 ANQGSEA. The CDR3: CSATEGQETQYF. The DNA for the CDR3 is TGCAGCGCCACAGAGGGCCAAGAGACCCAGTACTTC.

The chain is built from TRBV12-3 or TRBV12-4 and TRBJ1-2; the D gene is possibly TRBD1 (5 bases). Trimming removed 2 bases from V and 5 bases from J, with 9 bases in between. The CDR3 loop spans 13 amino acids. The CDR3 DNA reads as TGTGCCAGCAGTTTAACAGGCATTTATGGCTACACCTTC. Translating it yields CASSLTGIYGYTF.